Below are 14 T cell receptor beta chains sequenced from a single sample in a study of identical twins. TCRdb reprocessed the 5' RACE reads via MiXCR and lists one record per CDR3 protein. Of 1.5 million to 2 million distinct CDR3 sequences in the sample, less than 35% were seen once. Material for sequencing was cord blood. These TCRs come from a newborn girl in good health.

The gene calls are TRBV12-3 or TRBV12-4 and TRBJ1-2, with a weak D call TRBD1 (5 bases). This CDR3 is built from 13 residues. Between the trimmed V and J ends, which lost 6 bases and 3 bases, there was a span of 11 bases. The CDR3 bases are TGTGCCAGCAGGACGGGACTGCACTATGGCTACACCTTC. It codes for CASRTGLHYGYTF.

The chain recombines TRBV20-1 with TRBJ2-1, with 14 bases lining up with TRBD2. The V and J ends lost 0 bases and 8 bases, in that order; junction bases with no gene match: 12. This CDR3 has 18 residues. Germline CDR1 is DFQATT and CDR2 is SNEGSKA (reference sequence). The CDR3 coding sequence is TGCAGTGCTAGAGATGATTGGACTAGCGGGAGGCGGGGTGATGAGCAGTTCTTC. It is translated as CSARDDWTSGRRGDEQFF.

This clonotype appeared a few times. The rearrangement links TRBV20-1 to TRBJ1-6; a possible D gene is TRBD1 (6 bases). CDR3 length equals 14 residues. CDR1 and CDR2 (germline): DFQATT, SNEGSKA (reference sequence). The V gene lost 3 bases and the J gene lost 4 bases, with 10 bases spanning the gap. CDR3 residues: CSASEGHYNSPLHF. CDR3 in DNA: TGCAGTGCTAGTGAGGGACATTATAATTCACCCCTCCACTTT.

The chain has TRBV5-1 and TRBJ2-5; no firm D call. The V gene's germline CDR1 is SGHRS and CDR2 YFSETQ. This CDR3 comprises 14 residues. V gave up 0 bases and J gave up 3 bases, with 9 bases separating them. CDR3 coding DNA: TGCGCCAGCAGCTTGGATAGGACCAAAGAGACCCAGTACTTC. This codes for CASSLDRTKETQYF.

This clonotype was recorded only once. The V gene is TRBV4-2, the J gene TRBJ1-2; D might be TRBD1 (5 bases). In germline, CDR1 is LGHNA, CDR2 YNFKEQ. The ends were cut back, 3 bases at V and 0 bases at J, with 11 bases in the middle. The CDR3 runs 15 residues. The CDR3 protein is CASSHGAGANYGYTF. The CDR3 nucleotides read TGTGCCAGCAGCCACGGGGCAGGAGCTAACTATGGCTACACCTTC.

This clonotype was found a few times. The chain uses TRBV12-3 or TRBV12-4 and TRBJ1-6; the match to TRBD1 covers 9 bases. The CDR3 contains 15 residues. The ends lost 3 bases at V and 7 bases at J; junction bases unmatched: 4. For the CDR3, the DNA is TGTGCCAGCAGTTTTCGGACAGGGGACAATTCACCCCTCCACTTT. Its protein is CASSFRTGDNSPLHF.

This clonotype was counted only a few times. The V call is TRBV27, the J call TRBJ1-2; D is unresolved. In germline, CDR1 is MNHEY, CDR2 SMNVEV (reference sequence). CDR3 length: 14 residues. The V gene lost 2 bases and the J gene lost 4 bases, with 11 bases spanning the gap. The CDR3 is CASSLLPRVYGYTF. In DNA form, the CDR3 reads TGTGCCAGCAGTTTACTCCCAAGGGTCTATGGCTACACCTTC.

This clonotype was recorded a few times. This chain connects TRBV28 to TRBJ1-4, with 9 bases identical to TRBD1. The V gene's germline CDR1 is MDHEN and CDR2 SYDVKM. The CDR3 totals 14 residues. Losses at the gene ends were 3 bases for V and 8 bases for J; bases not matched to a gene: 4. CDR3 bases: TGTGCCAGCAGTTTTTCGGGACAGGGAGAAAAACTGTTTTTT. Amino acid sequence: CASSFSGQGEKLFF.

J is TRBJ2-1 and V is TRBV7-9; a possible D gene is TRBD1 (6 bases). The J call is uncertain, as TRBJ2-7 better fits the DNA end. The CDR3 is 14 residues long. Per germline, CDR1 SEHNR and CDR2 FQNEAQ (reference sequence). The CDR3 DNA sequence: TGTGCCAGGGGACACCAGGACCCACACAATGAGCAGTACTTC. It codes for CARGHQDPHNEQYF.

V and J are TRBV3-1 and TRBJ2-7, with 7 nucleotides matching TRBD1. This CDR3 contains 15 residues. With V trimmed by 2 bases and J by 1 base, 5 bases remained unmatched. The V gene's germline CDR1 is LGHDT and CDR2 YNNKEL (reference sequence). The CDR3 bases are TGTGCCAGCAGCCAAACCCGACAGGGATCCTACGAGCAGTACTTC. Translation gives CASSQTRQGSYEQYF.

This rearrangement joins TRBV11-2 to TRBJ2-5, with D perhaps being TRBD1 or TRBD2 (6 bases each). From germline, CDR1 is SGHAT and CDR2 FQNNGV. The CDR3 has 13 residues. The V end lost 7 bases, the J end lost 1 base, and 10 bases lay between the germline ends. The CDR3 is CASTGGGQETQYF. The CDR3 DNA sequence: TGTGCCAGCACCGGAGGGGGCCAAGAGACCCAGTACTTC.

There are a few counts of this clonotype. The V gene is TRBV5-1, the J gene TRBJ2-3, with a tentative D call TRBD2 (7 bases). Trimming took off 0 bases at V and 3 bases at J, with 20 bases between the two ends. This CDR3 has 18 residues. Looked up from germline, CDR1 is SGHRS and CDR2 is YFSETQ. CDR3 coding DNA: TGCGCCAGCAGCTTGGAGGGGGGGCCAGTAGGAGCAACAGATACGCAGTATTTT. It codes for CASSLEGGPVGATDTQYF.

The chain couples TRBV6-1 to TRBJ1-6; 8 bases fit TRBD1. The CDR3 runs to 16 residues. Germline CDR1 MNHNS, CDR2 SASEGT. With 10 bases clipped from V and 9 bases from J, the junction kept 17 bases outside the gene matches. CDR3 loop: CAINQPQGARSSPLHF. The CDR3 nucleotides read TGTGCCATCAATCAACCCCAGGGGGCGCGGAGTTCACCCCTCCACTTT.

In this sample, this clonotype turned up once. The chain combines TRBV7-9 with TRBJ2-5; no clear D gene. V lost 1 base, J lost 11 bases, and 20 bases lay in between. CDR1 is SEHNR, CDR2 FQNEAQ, per germline (reference sequence). The CDR3 sequence is 15 residues long. Here the CDR3 reads CASSLDGVAYNEQYF. CDR3 sequence (DNA): TGTGCCAGCAGCTTAGATGGCGTGGCCTACAATGAGCAGTACTTC.